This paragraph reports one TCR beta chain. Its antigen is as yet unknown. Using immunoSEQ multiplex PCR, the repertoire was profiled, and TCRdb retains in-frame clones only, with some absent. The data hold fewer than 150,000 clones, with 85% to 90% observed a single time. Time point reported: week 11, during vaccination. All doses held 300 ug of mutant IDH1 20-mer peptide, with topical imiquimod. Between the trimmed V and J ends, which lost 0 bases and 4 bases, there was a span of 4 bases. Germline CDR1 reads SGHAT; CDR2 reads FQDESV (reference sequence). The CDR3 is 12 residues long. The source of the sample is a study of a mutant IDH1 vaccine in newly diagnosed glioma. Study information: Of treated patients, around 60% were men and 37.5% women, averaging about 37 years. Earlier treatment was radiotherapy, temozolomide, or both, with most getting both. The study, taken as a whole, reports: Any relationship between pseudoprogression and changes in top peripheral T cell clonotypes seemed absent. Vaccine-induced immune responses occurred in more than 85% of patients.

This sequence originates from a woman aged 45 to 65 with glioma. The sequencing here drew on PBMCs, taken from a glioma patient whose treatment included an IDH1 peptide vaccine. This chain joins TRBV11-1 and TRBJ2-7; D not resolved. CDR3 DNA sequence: TGTGCCAGCAGCTTAGCGAGGTACGAGCAGTACTTC. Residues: CASSLARYEQYF.